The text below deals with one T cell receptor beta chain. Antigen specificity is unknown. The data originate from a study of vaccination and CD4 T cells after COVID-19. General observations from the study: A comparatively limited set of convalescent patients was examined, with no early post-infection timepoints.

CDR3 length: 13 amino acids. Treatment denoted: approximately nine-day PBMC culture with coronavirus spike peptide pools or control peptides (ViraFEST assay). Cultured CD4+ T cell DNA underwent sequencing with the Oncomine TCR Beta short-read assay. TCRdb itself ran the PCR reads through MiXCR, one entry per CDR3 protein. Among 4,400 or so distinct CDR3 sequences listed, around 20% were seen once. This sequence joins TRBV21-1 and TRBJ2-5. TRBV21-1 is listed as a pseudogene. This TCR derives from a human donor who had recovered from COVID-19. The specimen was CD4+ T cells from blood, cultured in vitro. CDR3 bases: TGTGCCAGCAAAAAAGGTGTGGGGGAGACCCAGTACTTC. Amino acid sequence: CASKKGVGETQYF.